This record covers a single T cell receptor beta chain. Antigen specificity is unknown. The source of the sample is a study of T cell repertoires in aging, cancer and after chemotherapy. Points from the study as a whole: In hematological cancer patients, infiltrated lymphoid organs may have impaired thymic emigration or peripheral T cell expansion.

V was shortened by 0 bases and J by 4 bases, with 10 bases between the two germline ends. CDR3 length: 14 amino acids. Germline values: CDR1 KGHSH, CDR2 LQKENI. A mixed TRB-A/B primer pool amplified rearranged TRB by multiplex touch-down PCR. In TCRdb, the multiplex PCR reads were re-called with MiXCR into one record per CDR3 protein. Among under 7,000 distinct CDR3 sequences listed, about 32% were seen once. TCR beta rearrangements were amplified from peripheral blood genomic DNA. Input material: blood. The clonotype comes from a human donor with a blood cancer. The chain recombines TRBV18 with TRBJ2-7; possibly TRBD2 for D (6 bases). CDR3 amino acids: CASSPPGGIYEQYF. The DNA of the CDR3 is TGTGCCAGCTCACCACCGGGGGGTATTTACGAGCAGTACTTC.